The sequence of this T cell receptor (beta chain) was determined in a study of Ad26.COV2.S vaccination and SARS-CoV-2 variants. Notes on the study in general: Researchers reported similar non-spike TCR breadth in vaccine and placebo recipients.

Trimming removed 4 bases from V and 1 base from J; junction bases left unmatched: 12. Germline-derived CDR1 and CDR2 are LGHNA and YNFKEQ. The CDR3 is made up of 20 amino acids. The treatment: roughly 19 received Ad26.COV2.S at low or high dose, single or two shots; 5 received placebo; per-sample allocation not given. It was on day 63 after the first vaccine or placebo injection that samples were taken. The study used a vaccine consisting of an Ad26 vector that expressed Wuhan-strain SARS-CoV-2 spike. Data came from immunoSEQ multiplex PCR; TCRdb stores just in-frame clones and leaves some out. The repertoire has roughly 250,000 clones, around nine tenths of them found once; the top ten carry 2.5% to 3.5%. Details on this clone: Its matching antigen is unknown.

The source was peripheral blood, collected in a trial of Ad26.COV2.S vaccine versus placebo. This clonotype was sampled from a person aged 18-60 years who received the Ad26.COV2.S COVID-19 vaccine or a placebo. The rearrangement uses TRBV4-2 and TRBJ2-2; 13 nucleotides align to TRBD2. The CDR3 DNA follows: TGTGCCAGCAGCCGACGGAATACCGGGACTAGCGGGATGAACACCGGGGAGCTGTTTTTT. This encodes CASSRRNTGTSGMNTGELFF.